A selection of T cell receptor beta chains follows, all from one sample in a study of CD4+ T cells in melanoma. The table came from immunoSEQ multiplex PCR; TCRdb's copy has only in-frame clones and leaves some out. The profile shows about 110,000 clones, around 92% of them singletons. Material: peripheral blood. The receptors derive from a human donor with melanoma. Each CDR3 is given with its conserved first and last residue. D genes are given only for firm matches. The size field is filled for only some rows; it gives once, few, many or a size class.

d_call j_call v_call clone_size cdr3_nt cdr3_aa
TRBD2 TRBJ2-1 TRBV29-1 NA TGCAGCGTGACGGGACTAGCGGGAGGGGCCTACAATGAGCAGTTCTTC CSVTGLAGGAYNEQFF
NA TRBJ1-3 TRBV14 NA TGTGCCAGCAGCCCCGGGACTTCTGGAAACACCATATATTTT CASSPGTSGNTIYF
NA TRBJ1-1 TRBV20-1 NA TGCAGTGCTCAGATGGACTTCCCAGCTTTCTTT CSAQMDFPAFF
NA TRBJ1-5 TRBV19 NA TGTGCCAGTAACGGTAGGGGGTTAAACAATCAGCCCCAGCATTTT CASNGRGLNNQPQHF
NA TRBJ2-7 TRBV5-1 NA TGCGCCAGCAGCTTGGCCACGGGGTCCCTCTCCTACGAGCAGTACTTC CASSLATGSLSYEQYF
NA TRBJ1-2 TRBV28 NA TGTGCCAGCAGTACAGCATCTAACTATGGCTACACCTTC CASSTASNYGYTF
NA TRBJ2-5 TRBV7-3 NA TGTGCCAGCAGCTTAACGGGACGGAGGGACCAAGAGACCCAGTACTTC CASSLTGRRDQETQYF
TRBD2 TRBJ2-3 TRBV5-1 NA TGCGCCAGCAGCTTGGAGTCTAGCGGTCTGAGCACAGATACGCAGTATTTT CASSLESSGLSTDTQYF
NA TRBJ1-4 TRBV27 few TGTGCCAGCAGTTTAGGGGCCCACCCTAATGAAAAACTGTTTTTT CASSLGAHPNEKLFF
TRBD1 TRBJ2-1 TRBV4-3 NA TGCGCCAGCAGCCCCCTAGGCCAGGGGGTCAATGAGCAGTTCTTC CASSPLGQGVNEQFF
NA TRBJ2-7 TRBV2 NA TGTGCCAGCAGTGACGATCTTGAGAGCTCCTACGAGCAGTACTTC CASSDDLESSYEQYF
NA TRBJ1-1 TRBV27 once TGTGCCAGCAGCCATTACGCAACAGGGAAGGGCACTGAAGCTTTCTTT CASSHYATGKGTEAFF
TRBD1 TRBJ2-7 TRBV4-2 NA TGTGCCAGCAGCCACGCCGGGACAGGGGGTAACGAGCAGTACTTC CASSHAGTGGNEQYF
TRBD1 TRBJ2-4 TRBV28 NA TGTGCCAGCAGTTCTTCCGGGACAGCCCCCTTAGCCAAAAACATTCAGTACTTC CASSSSGTAPLAKNIQYF
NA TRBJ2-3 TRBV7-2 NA TGTGCCAGCAGCTTACAGCCACAGCACACAGATACGCAGTATTTT CASSLQPQHTDTQYF
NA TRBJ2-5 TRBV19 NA TGTGCCAGTAGTATAGCTGGGCAAGAGACCCAGTACTTC CASSIAGQETQYF
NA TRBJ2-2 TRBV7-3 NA TGTGCCAGCACCAGGACCGCGAACACCGGGGAGCTGTTTTTT CASTRTANTGELFF
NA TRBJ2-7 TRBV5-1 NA TGCGCCAGCAGCTCGACCCCTGCGGGGTCTACGATGCAGTACTTC CASSSTPAGSTMQYF
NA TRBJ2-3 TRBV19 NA TGTGCCAGTAGTGAAGGAGCTAGCACAGATACGCAGTATTTT CASSEGASTDTQYF
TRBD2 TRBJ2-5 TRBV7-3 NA TGTGCCAGCAGCTTTAGCGGGGGGGCCGGGGAGACCCAGTACTTC CASSFSGGAGETQYF
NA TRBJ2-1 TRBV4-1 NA TGCGCCAGCAGCCAACTCCAGCGGAGATACAATGAGCAGTTCTTC CASSQLQRRYNEQFF
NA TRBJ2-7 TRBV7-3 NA TGTGCCAGCAGCCCAGGGGTCTCCTACGAGCAGTACTTC CASSPGVSYEQYF
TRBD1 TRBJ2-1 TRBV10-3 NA TGTGCCACCCTTTTGGGGACAGGGGGATTCAATGAGCAGTTCTTC CATLLGTGGFNEQFF
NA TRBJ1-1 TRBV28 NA TGTGCCAGCACCAGGTGGGGGGCGGGGGACACTGAAGCTTTCTTT CASTRWGAGDTEAFF
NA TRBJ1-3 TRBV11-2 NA TGTGCCAGCAGCTTAGATGGGATCTCTGGAAACACCATATATTTT CASSLDGISGNTIYF
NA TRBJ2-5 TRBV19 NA TGTGCCAGTAGTATGAGGGGGGGGGAGACCCAGTACTTC CASSMRGGETQYF
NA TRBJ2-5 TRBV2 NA TGTGCCAGCAGTGATGCCGCAGGGGAGGAGACCCAGTACTTC CASSDAAGEETQYF
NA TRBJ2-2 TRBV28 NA TGTGCCAGCAGTCCTTTGGGTCGATTCGACGGCGGGGAGCTGTTTTTT CASSPLGRFDGGELFF
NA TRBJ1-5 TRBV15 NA TGTGCCACCAGCAGAGAGTTTAGCAATCAGCCCCAGCATTTT CATSREFSNQPQHF
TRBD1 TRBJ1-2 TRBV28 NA TGTGCCAGCAGCCGTGACAGGGCGGATGGCTACACCTTC CASSRDRADGYTF
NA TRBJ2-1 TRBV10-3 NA TGTGCCATCAGTGCAGGACTAAACAATGAGCAGTTCTTC CAISAGLNNEQFF
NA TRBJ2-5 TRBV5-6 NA TGTGCCAGCAGCTTGCGGGCTCGGCAGGGGTTTCGAGAGACCCAGTACTTC CASSLRARQGFRETQYF
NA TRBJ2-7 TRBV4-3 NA TGCGCCAGCAGCCTTGCTGGGGGCTCCTACGAGCAGTACTTC CASSLAGGSYEQYF
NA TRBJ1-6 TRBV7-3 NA TGTGCCAGCAGCTTAACGTGGAATTCACCCCTCCACTTT CASSLTWNSPLHF
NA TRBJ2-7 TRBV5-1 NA TGCGCCAGCAGCTTGGACGGAAGGAGCTCCTACGAGCAGTACTTC CASSLDGRSSYEQYF
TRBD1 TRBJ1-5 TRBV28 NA TGTGCCAGCAGGACAGGGGTCTTAGGTCAGCCCCAGCATTTT CASRTGVLGQPQHF
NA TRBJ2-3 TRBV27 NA TGTGCGACTAAAACCAACAGGGGAGGGACAGATACGCAGTATTTT CATKTNRGGTDTQYF
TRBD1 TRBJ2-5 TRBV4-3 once TGCGCCAGCAGCCGAACATCCGTCGGGGGGGGGACAGGGGGCTCTCAAGAGACCCAGTACTTC CASSRTSVGGGTGGSQETQYF
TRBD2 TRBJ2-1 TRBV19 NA TGTGCCAGCACCGGGAGTCTAGCGGGAATGAATGAGCAGTTCTTC CASTGSLAGMNEQFF
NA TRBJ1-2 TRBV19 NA TGTGCCAGTAGTATACAGTCCTCTAACTATGGCTACACCTTC CASSIQSSNYGYTF
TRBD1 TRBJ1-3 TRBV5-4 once TGTGCCGCTGGTTCGGGACAGACTTTCTCTGGAAACACCATATATTTT CAAGSGQTFSGNTIYF
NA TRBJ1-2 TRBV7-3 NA TGTGCCAGCAGCTTAACGTCAGGGAGAGGCTACACCTTC CASSLTSGRGYTF
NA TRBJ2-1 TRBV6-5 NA TGTGCCAGCAGTTACCTCCCCGGACAGATTTACAATGAGCAGTTCTTC CASSYLPGQIYNEQFF
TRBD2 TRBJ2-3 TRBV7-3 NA TGTGCCAGCAGCTTAACTCGGGGTAGCGGGGACACAGATACGCAGTATTTT CASSLTRGSGDTDTQYF
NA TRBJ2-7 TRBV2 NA TGTGCCAGTTCGGAGGGGCTAGGGGGCGAGCAGTACTTC CASSEGLGGEQYF
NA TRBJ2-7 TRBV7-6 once TGTGCCAGCAGCCCGAGGGGGGGGCCTGACGAGCAGTACTTC CASSPRGGPDEQYF
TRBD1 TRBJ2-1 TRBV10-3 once TGTGCCATCAGGTCGGGACAGGGGGCCTACAATGAGCAGTTCTTC CAIRSGQGAYNEQFF
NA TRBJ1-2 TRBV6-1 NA TGTGCCAGCAGCCCGGGACGGACCAAGTTCCATGGCTACACCTTC CASSPGRTKFHGYTF
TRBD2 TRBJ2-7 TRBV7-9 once TGTGCCAGCAGCCCGTCACTAGCGGGGGGGCGAGGGCAGTACTTC CASSPSLAGGRGQYF
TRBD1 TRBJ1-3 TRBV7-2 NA TGTGCCAGCAGCTTGGGGGGGACAGGGGGAGGAAACACCATATATTTT CASSLGGTGGGNTIYF
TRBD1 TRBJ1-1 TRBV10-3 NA TGTGCCGCCGGGGACAGGGGGTCTGAAGCTTTCTTT CAAGDRGSEAFF
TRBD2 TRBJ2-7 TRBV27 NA TGTGCCAGCAGGCGGGCGGGAGGGCCGCCCTACGAGCAGTACTTC CASRRAGGPPYEQYF
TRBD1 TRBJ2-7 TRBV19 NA TGTGCCAGTAGTCCCAGACAGGGGAAGGGGTCCTACGAGCAGTACTTC CASSPRQGKGSYEQYF
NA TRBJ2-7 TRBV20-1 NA TGCAGTGCTCCGACCGGTGACGAGCAGTACTTC CSAPTGDEQYF
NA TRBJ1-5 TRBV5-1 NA TGCGCCAGCAGCCCCGAGGGACCCTGGGGCAATCAGCCCCAGCATTTT CASSPEGPWGNQPQHF
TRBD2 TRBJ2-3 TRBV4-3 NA TGCGCCAGCAGCCAAGTCGTTCGGAGCGGGGGGAGCACAGATACGCAGTATTTT CASSQVVRSGGSTDTQYF
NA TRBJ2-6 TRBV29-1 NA TGCAGCGTTGAAGATCGGGGAGGTACCTCCGAGCGTGGGGCCAACGTCCTGACTTTC CSVEDRGGTSERGANVLTF
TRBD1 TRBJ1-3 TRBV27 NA TGTGCCAGCCGGAGGCAGGGGGGGAACACCATATATTTT CASRRQGGNTIYF
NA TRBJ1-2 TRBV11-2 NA TGTGCCAGCAGCTCTGGGACTGACTATGGCTACACCTTC CASSSGTDYGYTF
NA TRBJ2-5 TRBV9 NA TGTGCCAGCAGCATAAACCCTCAAGAGACCCAGTACTTC CASSINPQETQYF